The T cell receptor (beta chain) under discussion was sequenced for a study of shared clonotypes between healthy human individuals. Study-wide results and caveats: The study found lower generation probabilities in non-shared clonotypes than in those shared by all four donors. Clonotypes that were shared across a handful of donors made up around 5% of naive CD4 clonotypes. An effect of sequencing depth on clonotype sharing among donors was expected.

Free of recent acute infections or vaccinations, the donors were healthy HIV-negative adults. This clone occurred once. The antigen remains undetermined. Sequencing used immunoSEQ multiplex PCR; TCRdb keeps in-frame clones, though not all of them. The table includes 2 million to 2.5 million clones, 90% to 95% detected once. V lost 3 bases to trimming and J lost 6 bases, with 15 bases between them. This CDR3 is 15 amino acids long. Germline V CDR1 and CDR2: SGHRS, YFSETQ. The sequenced material came from naive CD4+ T cells sorted from blood. Subset meaning: CD45RA+ positively selected. This chain joins TRBV5-1 and TRBJ2-2; D unclear. The origin of this receptor is a man in his late teens or twenties in good health. The CDR3 here is CASSSNTLGAGELFF. For the CDR3, the DNA is TGCGCCAGCAGCTCTAATACGCTGGGCGCCGGGGAGCTGTTTTTT.